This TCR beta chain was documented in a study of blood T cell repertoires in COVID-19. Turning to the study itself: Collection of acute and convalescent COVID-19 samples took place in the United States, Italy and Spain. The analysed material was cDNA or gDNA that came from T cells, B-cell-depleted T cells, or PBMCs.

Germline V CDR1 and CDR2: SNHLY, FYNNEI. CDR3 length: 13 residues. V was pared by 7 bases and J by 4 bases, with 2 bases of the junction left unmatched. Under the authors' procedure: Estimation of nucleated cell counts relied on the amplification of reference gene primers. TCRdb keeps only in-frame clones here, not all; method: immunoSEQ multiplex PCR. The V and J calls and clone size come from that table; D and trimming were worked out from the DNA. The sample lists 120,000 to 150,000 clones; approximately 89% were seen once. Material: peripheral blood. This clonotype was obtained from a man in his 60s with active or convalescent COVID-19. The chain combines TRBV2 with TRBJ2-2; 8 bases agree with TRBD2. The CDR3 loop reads CASNRGGTGELFF. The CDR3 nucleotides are TGTGCCAGCAATCGGGGGGGCACCGGGGAGCTGTTTTTT.